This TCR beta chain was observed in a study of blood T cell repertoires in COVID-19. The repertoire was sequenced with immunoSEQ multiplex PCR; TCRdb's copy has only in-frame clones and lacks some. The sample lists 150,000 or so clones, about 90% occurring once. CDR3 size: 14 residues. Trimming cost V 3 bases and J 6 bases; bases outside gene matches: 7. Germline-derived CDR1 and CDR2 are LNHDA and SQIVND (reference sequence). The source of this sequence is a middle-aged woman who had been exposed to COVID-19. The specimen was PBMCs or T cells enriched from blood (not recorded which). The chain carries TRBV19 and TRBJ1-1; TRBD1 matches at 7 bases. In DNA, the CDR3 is TGTGCCAGTAGTATTCAGGGGGATTTTGCTGAAGCTTTCTTT. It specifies CASSIQGDFAEAFF.